This T cell receptor (beta chain) was captured by sequencing in a study of blood T cell repertoires in COVID-19. As for the study in general: The study drew acute and convalescent COVID-19 samples from the United States, Italy and Spain. T cells, B-cell-depleted T cells, or PBMCs supplied cDNA or gDNA.

In the original analysis: Estimates of nucleated cell counts were drawn from the amplification of reference gene primers. Measured with immunoSEQ multiplex PCR; TCRdb has only the in-frame clones, and not every one. Clonal size and the V and J genes are those of that table, whereas D and trimming came from the DNA. The sample has 150,000 to 200,000 clones; 70% to 90% are singletons. This CDR3 spans 16 amino acids. Losses at the gene ends were 0 bases for V and 2 bases for J; bases not matched to a gene: 7. The source is a man aged 45-65 years who had recovered from COVID-19. V usage is TRBV5-7 and J usage is TRBJ1-2; 7 nucleotides line up with TRBD1. TRBV5-7 belongs to the ORF category, with a function that is uncertain. Sequencing was done on a sample of peripheral blood. Written as DNA, the CDR3 is TGTGCCAGCAGCTTGGCCACCAGGGGGGTCAACTATGGCTACACCTTC. This gives the protein CASSLATRGVNYGYTF.